This TCR beta chain was documented in a study of neurological immune-mediated disorders. In this sample, this clonotype turned up many times. Its antigen remains unidentified. With 10-nucleotide random UMIs, 5'RACE was used to make the cDNA. From 15-18 subjects, each sequencing run yielded over 190 million TCR-beta sequences. One entry per CDR3 protein, called by TCRdb with MiXCR from the 5' RACE reads. The sample yields around 69,000 distinct CDR3 sequences, 3.5% to 5.5% seen once. Study findings and constraints: Among 34 multiple sclerosis patients, 18 had repertoires that phylogenetic grouping placed in one related-CDR3 cluster, a possible signature. No CDR3 amino acid sequences recurred among expanded clones across subjects, suggesting private repertoires in all groups.

Germline values: CDR1 DFQATT, CDR2 SNEGSKA (reference sequence). The V gene lost 3 bases and the J gene lost 3 bases, with 20 bases spanning the gap. The CDR3 consists of 16 residues. This sequence was found in a man aged 25 to 40 with multiple sclerosis. Sample: PBMCs. The V gene is TRBV20-1, the J gene TRBJ1-1; D is perhaps TRBD1 (5 bases). CDR3 nucleotides: TGCAGTGCTAGTAAAGGGGTTGGGGTTCGGGACACTGAAGCTTTCTTT. Encoded protein: CSASKGVGVRDTEAFF.